These 24 T cell receptor beta chains share one sample of origin, sequenced in a study of OX40 agonist ivuxolimab in advanced cancers. Profiling relied on immunoSEQ multiplex PCR, and the TCRdb table lists in-frame clones only, not all of them. The top ten clones hold around 0.78% of a sample with approximately 72,000 clones, 65% to 85% of them seen once. This material consisted of CD4+ or CD8+ T cells sorted from blood, taken in a trial of the OX40 agonist ivuxolimab. These receptors originate from an adult with an advanced solid tumor such as melanoma, head and neck, liver or kidney cancer.

This clone came up a few times. The chain uses TRBV7-8 and TRBJ2-7, with 9 bases matching TRBD2. This CDR3 contains 13 residues. V dropped 6 bases and J dropped 5; count of bases not matched to a gene: 5. Germline V CDR1 and CDR2: SGHVS, FQNEAQ. CDR3 region: CASSSGSRNEQYF. CDR3 sequence (DNA): TGTGCCAGCAGTAGCGGGAGTAGAAACGAGCAGTACTTC.

This chain connects TRBV7-9 to TRBJ1-4, with D uncertain. The germline V gene encodes CDR1 SEHNR and CDR2 FQNEAQ (reference sequence). The CDR3 totals 12 residues. Trimming cost V 2 bases and J 8 bases, with 6 bases left between them. CDR3 region: CASSLSQEKLFF. DNA for the CDR3: TGTGCCAGCAGCTTATCACAGGAAAAACTGTTTTTT.

The chain links TRBV7-3 to TRBJ2-7; 10 nucleotides align to TRBD2. Trimming at V came to 5 bases and at J to 2 bases, leaving 6 bases not matched to a gene. This CDR3 is 15 amino acids long. CDR1 SGHTA and CDR2 FQGTGA come from the germline V gene. DNA of the CDR3: TGTGCCAGCAGCCAAGGACTAGCGGAGACCTACGAGCAGTACTTC. As protein: CASSQGLAETYEQYF.

The J gene is TRBJ2-3, the V gene TRBV11-2; TRBD2 matches at 15 bases. The germline V gene encodes CDR1 SGHAT and CDR2 FQNNGV. The junction had 8 bases not matched to a gene; V was cut back by 5 bases and J by 8 bases. The CDR3 totals 16 residues. CDR3 protein: CASSTRTSGGAGTQYF. As DNA, the CDR3 is TGTGCCAGCAGCACCCGGACTAGCGGGGGGGCCGGTACGCAGTATTTT.

This clone was observed a handful of times. The chain uses TRBV19 and TRBJ2-6; D is unresolved. The CDR3 loop spans 15 amino acids. The ends were cut back, 1 base at V and 0 bases at J, with 4 bases in the middle. Per germline, CDR1 LNHDA and CDR2 SQIVND (reference sequence). The CDR3 nucleotides are TGTGCCAGTAGTATAGCAAACTCTGGGGCCAACGTCCTGACTTTC. This encodes CASSIANSGANVLTF.

V is TRBV27 and J is TRBJ1-1; D may be TRBD1 (5 bases). CDR1 and CDR2 from the germline V gene are MNHEY and SMNVEV (reference sequence). V gave up 5 bases and J gave up 3 bases, with 10 bases separating them. This CDR3 has 13 amino acids. The CDR3: CASSTRQYTEAFF. The CDR3 bases are TGTGCCAGCAGTACAAGACAGTACACTGAAGCTTTCTTT.

The V call is TRBV7-6, the J call TRBJ1-2; weak D call: TRBD1 (5 bases). The CDR3 sequence is 13 residues long. Per the germline V gene, CDR1 is SGHVS and CDR2 is FNYEAQ. V lost 5 bases to trimming and J lost 7 bases, with 14 bases between them. The CDR3 DNA sequence: TGTGCCAGCAGCCTTGCCCAGGGAGGTGGCTACACCTTC. Its translation is CASSLAQGGGYTF.

The chain links TRBV9 to TRBJ2-1; tentative D call: TRBD2 (6 bases). This CDR3 comprises 14 residues. With 2 bases removed from V and 3 bases from J, the gap between germline ends came to 9 bases. Germline CDR1 is SGDLS and CDR2 is YYNGEE. The CDR3: CASSVSGVYNEQFF. The CDR3 bases are TGTGCCAGCAGCGTGTCGGGAGTCTACAATGAGCAGTTCTTC.

The genes are TRBV5-1 and TRBJ1-3, with D maybe TRBD1 (5 bases). The ends were cut back, 3 bases at V and 0 bases at J, with 13 bases in the middle. Germline lookup yields CDR1 SGHRS and CDR2 YFSETQ. The CDR3 has 16 residues. This chain's CDR3 is CASSWDGPGSGNTIYF. The CDR3 coding sequence is TGCGCCAGCAGCTGGGACGGACCGGGCTCTGGAAACACCATATATTTT.

This clone was counted once. The genes are TRBV7-3 and TRBJ2-1; the D is unclear. Germline-derived CDR1 and CDR2 are SGHTA and FQGTGA. This CDR3 comprises 15 residues. V lost 5 bases and J lost 1, with 12 bases in between. The CDR3, as DNA: TGTGCCAGCAGCGCAAATCTAAGGTCCTACAATGAGCAGTTCTTC. This translates into CASSANLRSYNEQFF.

The chain carries TRBV7-2 and TRBJ1-5; 7 bases map to TRBD1. With 4 bases clipped from V and 8 bases from J, the junction kept 14 bases outside the gene matches. There are 16 residues in the CDR3. Germline assignment: CDR1 SGHTA and CDR2 FQGNSA. The CDR3 nucleotides are TGTGCCAGCAGCTACAGCCGGGACAGAATTGGGGAGCCCCAGCATTTT. Encoded protein: CASSYSRDRIGEPQHF.

This clone was seen a handful of times. This chain uses TRBV18 with TRBJ2-3; the D call may be TRBD1 or TRBD2 (5 bases each). Germline CDR1 is KGHSH and CDR2 is LQKENI. The CDR3 is 13 residues long. Trimming left V 3 bases short and J 5 bases short, with 9 bases between. Here the CDR3 DNA reads TGTGCCAGCTCACCCGGGACGGGAGATACGCAGTATTTT. It specifies CASSPGTGDTQYF.

V and J are TRBV9 and TRBJ2-2; D gene ambiguous. The CDR3 length is 13 residues. Germline V lookup: CDR1 SGDLS, CDR2 YYNGEE. Deletions cut 2 bases from V and 1 base from J, with 3 bases between. The CDR3 DNA sequence: TGTGCCAGCAGCGTCGGGAACACCGGGGAGCTGTTTTTT. It is translated as CASSVGNTGELFF.

The chain has TRBV7-3 and TRBJ2-5, with D perhaps matching TRBD2 (6 bases). Trimming took off 2 bases at V and 4 bases at J, with 8 bases between the two ends. This CDR3 contains 13 residues. CDR1 is SGHTA, CDR2 FQGTGA, per germline. CDR3 in DNA: TGTGCCAGCAGCTTAGGGGGGAGAGAGACCCAGTACTTC. Translated: CASSLGGRETQYF. Full variable domain (outside the CDR3, taken from reference TRBV7-3 and TRBJ2-5): GAGVSQTPSNKVTEKGKYVELRCDPISGHTALYWYRQSLGQGPEFLIYFQGTGAADDSGLPNDRFFAVRPEGSVSTLKIQRTERGDSAVYLCASSLGGRETQYFGPGTRLLVL.

This clone was seen once. This chain uses TRBV5-1 with TRBJ2-7; weak D call: TRBD1 (6 bases). This CDR3 spans 13 amino acids. Trimming left V 1 base short and J 4 bases short, with 9 bases between. Germline assignment: CDR1 SGHRS and CDR2 YFSETQ. The CDR3 loop reads CASSLTGQYEQYF. Written as DNA, the CDR3 is TGCGCCAGCAGCTTGACAGGACAGTACGAGCAGTACTTC.

The J gene is TRBJ1-2, the V gene TRBV4-2; D perhaps matches TRBD1 (5 bases). V lost 0 bases, J lost 2 bases, and 10 bases lay in between. The germline V gene has CDR1 LGHNA and CDR2 YNFKEQ. CDR3 length equals 15 residues. In nucleotides, the CDR3 is TGTGCCAGCAGCCAAGATACCGGGGGGAACTATGGCTACACCTTC. It encodes CASSQDTGGNYGYTF.

This chain joins TRBV5-1 and TRBJ2-6, with 10 bases aligning to TRBD1. Germline V CDR1 and CDR2: SGHRS, YFSETQ. There are 21 residues in the CDR3. Unmatched junction bases numbered 14, after V lost 0 bases and J lost 2 bases. The CDR3 nucleotides are TGCGCCAGCAGCTTGGCCAAGGTTGGGGACAGGGGAGGAACTGGGGCCAACGTCCTGACTTTC. Amino acids: CASSLAKVGDRGGTGANVLTF.

This clone showed up just once. The rearrangement links TRBV19 to TRBJ1-6; TRBD1 aligns across 8 bases. The CDR3 length is 14 residues. CDR1 is LNHDA, CDR2 SQIVND, per germline (reference sequence). J lost 7 bases, V lost 5 bases, and 4 bases had no gene match. The CDR3 nucleotides read TGTGCCAGTAGTGCCGGGACAGGCAATTCACCCCTCCACTTT. Amino acids: CASSAGTGNSPLHF.

The chain couples TRBV7-3 to TRBJ2-5; no firm D call. V lost 5 bases and J lost 5, with 18 bases in between. The CDR3 totals 15 residues. Germline assignment: CDR1 SGHTA and CDR2 FQGTGA. Here the CDR3 reads CASSPRTGPPETQYF. CDR3 sequence (DNA): TGTGCCAGCAGCCCCCGGACGGGCCCCCCGGAGACCCAGTACTTC.

This clone turned up a few times. The CDR3, as DNA: TGTGCCAGCAGCCGGGGACAGACTGCAACTAATGAAAAACTGTTTTTT. This gives the protein CASSRGQTATNEKLFF. The genes are TRBV7-9 and TRBJ1-4; TRBD1 aligns across 7 bases. Germline trimming cut 5 bases from V and 0 bases from J; bases unmatched to any gene: 6. The CDR3 is 16 amino acids. Germline V gene lookup returns CDR1 SEHNR and CDR2 FQNEAQ (reference sequence).

This chain uses TRBV5-6 with TRBJ1-2; 7 bases are a match to TRBD1. Germline loops: CDR1 SGHDT, CDR2 YYEEEE. CDR3 length: 17 amino acids. V shed 4 bases, J shed 3 bases, and the junction held 15 bases outside the gene matches. The CDR3 sequence is CASSPEGRGALYYGYTF. CDR3 bases: TGTGCCAGCAGCCCCGAAGGCAGGGGGGCTCTCTACTATGGCTACACCTTC.

The chain is built from TRBV11-2 and TRBJ1-5; no definite D call. CDR3 length equals 13 residues. V lost 3 bases and J 6 bases, leaving 9 bases between the germline ends. The V gene's germline CDR1 is SGHAT and CDR2 FQNNGV. Here the CDR3 DNA reads TGTGCCAGCAGCTTCTCTGAGGCTCAGCCCCAGCATTTT. Translation: CASSFSEAQPQHF.

The CDR3 nucleotides read TGTGCCAGCGCTCAATTGACAGGGGGGTCCTATGGCTACACCTTC. The encoded protein is CASAQLTGGSYGYTF. The V call is TRBV6-5, the J call TRBJ1-2, with 9 positions matching TRBD1. The V segment lost 8 bases and the J segment 4 bases; nucleotides outside the gene matches: 11. Germline values: CDR1 MNHEY, CDR2 SVGAGI. The CDR3 is 15 amino acids.

The rearrangement joins TRBV9 to TRBJ2-5; perhaps TRBD1 as D (5 bases). Trimming took 3 bases from V and 4 from J, leaving 10 bases between them. CDR3 size: 13 residues. Germline CDR1 and CDR2: SGDLS and YYNGEE. The CDR3 here is CASSARQLETQYF. As DNA, the CDR3 is TGTGCCAGCAGCGCCCGACAGCTAGAGACCCAGTACTTC.